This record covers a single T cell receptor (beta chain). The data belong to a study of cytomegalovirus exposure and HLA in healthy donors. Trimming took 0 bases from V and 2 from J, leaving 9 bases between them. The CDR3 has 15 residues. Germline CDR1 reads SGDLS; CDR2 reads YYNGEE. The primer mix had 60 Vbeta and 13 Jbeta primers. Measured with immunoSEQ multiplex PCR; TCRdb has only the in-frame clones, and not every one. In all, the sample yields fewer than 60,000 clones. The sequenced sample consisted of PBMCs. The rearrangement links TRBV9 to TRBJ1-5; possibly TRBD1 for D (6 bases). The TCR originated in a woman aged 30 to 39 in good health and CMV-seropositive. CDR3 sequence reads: CASSVGGQGNQPQHF. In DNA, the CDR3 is TGTGCCAGCAGCGTAGGGGGGCAAGGCAATCAGCCCCAGCATTTT.